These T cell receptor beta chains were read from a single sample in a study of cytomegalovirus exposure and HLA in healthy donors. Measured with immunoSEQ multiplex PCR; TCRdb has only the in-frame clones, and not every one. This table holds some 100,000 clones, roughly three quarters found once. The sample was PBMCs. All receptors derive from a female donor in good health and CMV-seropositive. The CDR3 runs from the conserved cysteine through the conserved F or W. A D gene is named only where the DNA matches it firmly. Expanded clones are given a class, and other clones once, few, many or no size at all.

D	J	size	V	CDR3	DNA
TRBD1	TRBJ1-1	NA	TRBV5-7	CASSQPGQGLFKNTEAFF	TGTGCCAGCAGCCAACCGGGACAGGGGTTATTTAAGAACACTGAAGCTTTCTTT
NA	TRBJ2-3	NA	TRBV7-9	CSSSFVSGVPDTQYF	TGTTCCAGCAGCTTCGTGTCGGGAGTACCAGATACGCAGTATTTT
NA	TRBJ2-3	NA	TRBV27	CASRPRDTYTDTQYF	TGTGCCAGCAGACCTAGGGACACCTACACAGATACGCAGTATTTT
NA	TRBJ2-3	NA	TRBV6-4	CASSVVEGLDTQYF	TGTGCCAGCAGTGTGGTGGAGGGTTTAGATACGCAGTATTTT
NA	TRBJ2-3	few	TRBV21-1	CASSREAERDTQYF	TGTGCCAGCAGCAGGGAGGCGGAGCGGGATACGCAGTATTTT
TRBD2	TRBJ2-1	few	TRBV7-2	CASSLFGLAGLDNEQFF	TGTGCCAGCAGCTTATTCGGGCTAGCGGGGCTCGACAATGAGCAGTTCTTC
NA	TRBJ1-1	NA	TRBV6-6	CASSSQGTEAFF	TGTGCCAGCAGTTCCCAGGGCACTGAAGCTTTCTTT
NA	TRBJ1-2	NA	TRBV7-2	CASSAQNRQLNYGYTF	TGTGCCAGCAGCGCCCAGAATCGACAGCTTAACTATGGCTACACCTTC
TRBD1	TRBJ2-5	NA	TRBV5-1	CASSPDRAQETQYF	TGCGCCAGCAGTCCGGACAGGGCTCAAGAGACCCAGTACTTC
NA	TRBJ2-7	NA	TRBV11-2	CASSPNPTSYEQYF	TGTGCCAGCAGCCCCAACCCAACTAGCTACGAGCAGTACTTC
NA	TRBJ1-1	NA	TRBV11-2	CASSRAGPTEAFF	TGTGCCAGCAGCCGGGCGGGACCCACTGAAGCTTTCTTT
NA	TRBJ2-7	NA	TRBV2	CASSEIRGGTYEQYF	TGTGCCAGCAGTGAAATTAGGGGGGGGACCTACGAGCAGTACTTC
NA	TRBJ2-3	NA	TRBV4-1	CASSQDRTQYF	TGCGCCAGCAGCCAAGATCGTACGCAGTATTTT
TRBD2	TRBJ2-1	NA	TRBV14	CASSPEPGLAGAWEQFF	TGTGCCAGCAGCCCCGAACCGGGACTAGCGGGAGCTTGGGAGCAGTTCTTC
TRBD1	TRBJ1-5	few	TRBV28	CASSLGQGNQPQHF	TGTGCCAGCAGTTTGGGACAGGGCAATCAGCCCCAGCATTTT
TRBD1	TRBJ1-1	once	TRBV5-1	CASSLTGTGATEAFF	TGCGCCAGCAGCTTGACCGGGACAGGGGCCACTGAAGCTTTCTTT
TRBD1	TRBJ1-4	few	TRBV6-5	CASSYSRQGLEKLFF	TGTGCCAGCAGTTACTCGAGACAGGGACTTGAAAAACTGTTTTTT
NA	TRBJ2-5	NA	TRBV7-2	CASSLAPRGQETQYF	TGTGCCAGCAGCTTAGCGCCCCGGGGCCAAGAGACCCAGTACTTC
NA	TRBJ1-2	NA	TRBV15	CATSREGRNYGYTF	TGTGCCACCAGCAGGGAGGGACGCAACTATGGCTACACCTTC
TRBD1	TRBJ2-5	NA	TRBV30	CAWSVDAGGETQYF	TGTGCCTGGAGTGTGGACGCAGGGGGAGAGACCCAGTACTTC
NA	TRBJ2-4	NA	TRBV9	CASSVAERLQGGNIQYF	TGTGCCAGCAGCGTAGCCGAAAGGCTCCAGGGAGGAAACATTCAGTACTTC
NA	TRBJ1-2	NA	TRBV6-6	CASSYSGLANYGYTF	TGTGCCAGCAGTTACTCGGGACTTGCTAACTATGGCTACACCTTC
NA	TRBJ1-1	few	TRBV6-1	CASTRLGGVGEAFF	TGTGCCAGCACCCGACTGGGGGGGGTGGGTGAAGCTTTCTTT
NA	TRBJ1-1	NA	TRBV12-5	CASGLIMTEAFF	TGTGCTAGTGGTTTGATTATGACTGAAGCTTTCTTT
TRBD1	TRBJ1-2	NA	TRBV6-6	CASSYSQGGNYGYTF	TGTGCCAGCAGTTACTCACAGGGGGGAAACTATGGCTACACCTTC
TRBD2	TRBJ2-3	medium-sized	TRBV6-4	CASSELAGGSDTQYF	TGTGCCAGCAGTGAACTAGCGGGGGGTTCAGATACGCAGTATTTT
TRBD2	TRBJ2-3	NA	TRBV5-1	CASSSTGLRADTQYF	TGCGCCAGCAGCTCCACGGGACTACGGGCAGATACGCAGTATTTT
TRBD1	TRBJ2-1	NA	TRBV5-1	CASSKTPGQGVYGNYNEQFF	TGCGCCAGCAGCAAAACCCCGGGACAGGGGGTTTACGGGAACTACAATGAGCAGTTCTTC
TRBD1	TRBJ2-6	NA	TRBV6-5	CASSPDRVGANVLTF	TGTGCCAGCAGCCCCGACAGGGTTGGGGCCAACGTCCTGACTTTC
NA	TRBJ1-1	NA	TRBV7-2	CASSLSGTVGNTEAFF	TGTGCCAGCAGCTTATCAGGTACAGTGGGGAACACTGAAGCTTTCTTT
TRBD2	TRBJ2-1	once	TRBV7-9	CASSSSGTGNEQFF	TGTGCCAGCAGCTCGAGCGGGACGGGTAATGAGCAGTTCTTC
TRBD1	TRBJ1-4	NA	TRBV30	CAWSTSTGLGLFF	TGTGCCTGGAGTACCTCGACAGGGTTAGGACTGTTTTTT
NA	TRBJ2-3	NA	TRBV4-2	CASSQEETVDTQYF	TGTGCCAGCAGCCAAGAGGAGACCGTAGATACGCAGTATTTT
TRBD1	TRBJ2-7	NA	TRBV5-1	CASSPQGGYEQYF	TGCGCCAGCAGTCCACAGGGGGGCTACGAGCAGTACTTC
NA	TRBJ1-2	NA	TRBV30	CAWSVGGGRTF	TGTGCCTGGAGTGTAGGGGGGGGAAGGACCTTC
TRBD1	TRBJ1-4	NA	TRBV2	CASSEWRDSNEKLFF	TGTGCCAGCAGTGAATGGAGGGACAGTAATGAAAAACTGTTTTTT
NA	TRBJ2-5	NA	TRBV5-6	CAYLRGGGPVGETQYF	TGTGCCTACCTTAGGGGTGGCGGACCAGTGGGAGAGACCCAGTACTTC
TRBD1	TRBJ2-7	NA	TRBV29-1	CSVDQGVGGSYEQYF	TGCAGCGTTGATCAGGGGGTTGGCGGATCCTACGAGCAGTACTTC
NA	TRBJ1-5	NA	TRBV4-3	CASSQGRGYNQPQHF	TGCGCCAGCAGCCAAGGAAGAGGGTACAATCAGCCCCAGCATTTT
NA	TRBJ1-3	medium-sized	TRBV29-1	CSVEEEGTIYF	TGCAGCGTTGAAGAAGAGGGCACCATATATTTT
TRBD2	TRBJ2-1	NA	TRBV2	CASSPPPAGANNEQFF	TGTGCCAGCAGCCCCCCTCCAGCGGGAGCCAACAATGAGCAGTTCTTC
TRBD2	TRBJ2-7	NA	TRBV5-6	CASSLAPRAGGPHEQYF	TGTGCCAGCAGCTTGGCCCCTCGAGCGGGAGGGCCTCACGAGCAGTACTTC
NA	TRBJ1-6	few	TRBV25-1	CASSELGGGPGSPLHF	TGTGCCAGCAGTGAATTGGGCGGGGGACCGGGCTCACCCCTCCACTTT
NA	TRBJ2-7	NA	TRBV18	CASSPSKDSSYEQYF	TGTGCCAGCTCACCATCAAAGGACAGCTCCTACGAGCAGTACTTC
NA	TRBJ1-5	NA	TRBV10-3	CATTINSNQPQHF	TGTGCCACTACTATAAATAGCAATCAGCCCCAGCATTTT
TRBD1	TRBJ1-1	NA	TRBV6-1	CASRQGARTEAFF	TGTGCCAGCAGACAGGGGGCCCGCACTGAAGCTTTCTTT
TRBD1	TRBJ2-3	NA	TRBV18	CASSTQTGTDTQYF	TGTGCCAGCTCAACCCAGACAGGGACAGATACGCAGTATTTT